This T cell receptor beta chain was retrieved from a study of blood T cells in healthy people across ages. Study-wide results and caveats: One million T cells yielded diversity estimates that were considered underestimates. The study lacked donor CMV status, which possibly confounded expanded clonotype changes. Roughly linear declines in TCR beta diversity per million T cells occurred with age. Strong correlation existed between TCR beta diversity and naive T cell percentage.

Primers used in a second PCR of about 6 to 11 cycles were a sample-barcoded 5' primer and a J-beta primer mix. A single record per CDR3 protein comes from TCRdb applying MiXCR to the 5' RACE reads. The data show fewer than 900,000 distinct CDR3 sequences, 49% seen once. Points on this clonotype: As yet, its antigen is unknown.

This CDR3 is 14 amino acids long. V shed 5 bases and J shed 4 bases, with 12 bases lying between them. Germline-derived CDR1 and CDR2 are MNHEY and SVGAGI. The specimen sequenced was blood. The J gene is TRBJ2-1, the V gene TRBV6-5; a weak D match, TRBD2 (6 bases). The TCR originated in a woman in her fifties or sixties in good health. CDR3 loop: CASSTGLKYNEQFF. CDR3 nucleotides: TGTGCCAGCAGTACTGGACTAAAATACAATGAGCAGTTCTTC.